This passage covers 18 T cell receptor beta chains from one sample sequenced in a study of blood T cell repertoires in COVID-19. Data came from immunoSEQ multiplex PCR; TCRdb stores just in-frame clones and leaves some out. The sample yields 370,000 or so clones, over 75% seen once. Source material: PBMCs or T cells enriched from blood (not recorded which). Receptors originate from a man aged 25-45 years who had recovered from COVID-19.

The J gene is TRBJ2-1, the V gene TRBV9; D is unclear. Per germline, CDR1 SGDLS and CDR2 YYNGEE. This CDR3 spans 17 amino acids. V lost 0 bases and J lost 5, with 18 bases in between. CDR3 coding DNA: TGTGCCAGCAGCGTAGATCCTTTCACAACTGGAGACAATGAGCAGTTCTTC. It encodes CASSVDPFTTGDNEQFF.

The chain recombines TRBV30 with TRBJ1-1, with D perhaps matching TRBD1 (6 bases). The CDR3 consists of 13 residues. V was pared by 4 bases and J by 5 bases, with 14 bases between. Germline loops: CDR1 GTSNPN, CDR2 SVGIG (reference sequence). This CDR3 reads CAWNGGAGTEAFF. The CDR3 region has the DNA TGTGCCTGGAACGGGGGGGCAGGGACTGAAGCTTTCTTT.

CDR3 amino acids: CASSFGKGAWTEAFF. The CDR3 nucleotides are TGTGCCAGCAGCTTTGGTAAGGGGGCCTGGACTGAAGCTTTCTTT. The gene calls are TRBV5-4 and TRBJ1-1, with 7 bases that match TRBD1. Germline values: CDR1 SGHNT, CDR2 YYREEE (reference sequence). Losses at the gene ends were 2 bases for V and 5 bases for J; bases not matched to a gene: 9. The CDR3 is made up of 15 amino acids. The full variable domain, in which reference TRBV5-4 and TRBJ1-1 provide the parts outside the CDR3, is ETGVTQSPTHLIKTRGQQVTLRCSSQSGHNTVSWYQQALGQGPQFIFQYYREEENGRGNFPPRFSGLQFPNYSSELNVNALELDDSALYLCASSFGKGAWTEAFFGQGTRLTVV.

V usage is TRBV14 and J usage is TRBJ2-1, with a weak D call TRBD2 (6 bases). V lost 4 bases to trimming and J lost 2 bases, with 6 bases between them. The CDR3 covers 13 residues. In germline, CDR1 is SGHDN, CDR2 FVKESK. This chain's CDR3 is CASSRGAYNEQFF. CDR3 DNA: TGTGCCAGCAGCCGGGGGGCCTACAATGAGCAGTTCTTC. The full variable domain, rest sourced from reference TRBV14 and TRBJ2-1, is EAGVTQFPSHSVIEKGQTVTLRCDPISGHDNLYWYRRVMGKEIKFLLHFVKESKQDESGMPNNRFLAERTGGTYSTLKVQPAELEDSGVYFCASSRGAYNEQFFGPGTRLTVL.

The chain has TRBV6-2 or TRBV6-3 and TRBJ2-1, with 8 bases fitting TRBD1. The CDR3 runs to 16 residues. V trimming: 5 bases; J trimming: 4 bases; junction bases outside the gene matches: 10. Germline lookup yields CDR1 MNHEY and CDR2 SVGEGT. The chain's CDR3 is CASSGWGQANYNEQFF. Written as DNA, the CDR3 is TGTGCCAGCAGTGGATGGGGACAGGCGAATTACAATGAGCAGTTCTTC.

V is TRBV9 and J is TRBJ2-5; D perhaps matches TRBD2 (5 bases). The germline CDR1 and CDR2 sequences are SGDLS and YYNGEE. The CDR3 contains 17 residues. V was cut by 4 bases and J by 9 bases, with 28 bases left in between. The CDR3 DNA is TGTGCCAGCAGCCCCCGGCCCGGAGGAGCTGGAAGAGATTCCCAGTACTTC. This encodes CASSPRPGGAGRDSQYF.

This chain links TRBV30 with TRBJ1-6; D possibly corresponds to TRBD1 (5 bases). Trimming removed 2 bases from V and 7 bases from J, with 15 bases in between. Germline values: CDR1 GTSNPN, CDR2 SVGIG (reference sequence). The CDR3 contains 15 residues. The CDR3 DNA is TGTGCCTGGAGTCCGCACCAGGGTTTCAATTCACCCCTCCACTTT. This translates into CAWSPHQGFNSPLHF.

This rearrangement joins TRBV7-2 to TRBJ1-3; TRBD1 agrees at 7 bases. The CDR3 sequence is 15 residues long. V was clipped by 3 bases and J by 2 bases; unmatched bases: 4. Germline V lookup: CDR1 SGHTA, CDR2 FQGNSA. CDR3 bases: TGTGCCAGCAGCTTTGGGACAGCTACTGGAAACACCATATATTTT. Amino acid sequence: CASSFGTATGNTIYF.

The V and J genes are TRBV6-5 and TRBJ2-3, with 11 bases lining up with TRBD2. The junction had 0 bases not matched to a gene; V was cut back by 3 bases and J by 1 base. Germline-derived CDR1 and CDR2 are MNHEY and SVGAGI. CDR3 length: 15 amino acids. Here the CDR3 DNA reads TGTGCCAGCAGTTATAGCGGGGGGGGCACAGATACGCAGTATTTT. Encoded protein: CASSYSGGGTDTQYF.

The V call is TRBV5-1, the J call TRBJ1-1, with D perhaps matching TRBD1 (5 bases). V lost 7 bases, J lost 4 bases, and 20 bases lay in between. The CDR3 is made up of 15 amino acids. Germline-derived CDR1 and CDR2 are SGHRS and YFSETQ. The DNA for the CDR3 is TGCGCCAGCCAGAGGCAGGGTGGGCCGGGCACTGAAGCTTTCTTT. Translation: CASQRQGGPGTEAFF.

This clone was picked up one time. The V call is TRBV5-4, the J call TRBJ2-7, with TRBD2 as a possible D gene (6 bases). Germline V CDR1 and CDR2: SGHNT, YYREEE (reference sequence). V was pared by 0 bases and J by 6 bases, with 10 bases between. The CDR3 length is 13 residues. The CDR3 DNA is TGTGCCAGCAGCTTGGGACTAGTGAGCGAGCAGTACTTC. It encodes CASSLGLVSEQYF.

The V and J genes are TRBV19 and TRBJ2-7, with 7 bases fitting TRBD2. The germline CDR1 and CDR2 sequences are LNHDA and SQIVND (reference sequence). Trimming removed 3 bases from V and 2 bases from J; junction bases left unmatched: 7. This CDR3 spans 15 amino acids. The CDR3 reads CASSMSQGGTYEQYF. CDR3 sequence (DNA): TGTGCCAGTAGTATGTCCCAGGGAGGGACCTACGAGCAGTACTTC. The full variable domain, rest sourced from reference TRBV19 and TRBJ2-7, is DGGITQSPKYLFRKEGQNVTLSCEQNLNHDAMYWYRQDPGQGLRLIYYSQIVNDFQKGDIAEGYSVSREKKESFPLTVTSAQKNPTAFYLCASSMSQGGTYEQYFGPGTRLTVT.

The rearrangement uses TRBV5-5 and TRBJ1-5, with TRBD1 matching 9 bases. Trimming at V came to 3 bases and at J to 2 bases, leaving 6 bases not matched to a gene. This CDR3 is built from 16 residues. CDR1 SGHKS and CDR2 YYEKEE come from the germline V gene (reference sequence). The CDR3 nucleotides read TGTGCCAGCAGCTGGGGACAGGGCTCGGGCAATCAGCCCCAGCATTTT. It specifies CASSWGQGSGNQPQHF. Using reference TRBV5-5 and TRBJ1-5 for the parts outside the CDR3, the full variable domain is DAGVTQSPTHLIKTRGQQVTLRCSPISGHKSVSWYQQVLGQGPQFIFQYYEKEERGRGNFPDRFSARQFPNYSSELNVNALLLGDSALYLCASSWGQGSGNQPQHFGDGTRLSIL.

The genes are TRBV9 and TRBJ2-1, with 7 nucleotides matching TRBD2. Germline V CDR1 and CDR2: SGDLS, YYNGEE. The CDR3 contains 15 residues. The V and J ends lost 3 bases and 1 base, in that order; junction bases with no gene match: 4. The CDR3 coding sequence is TGTGCCAGCAGCGGAAGGCGGGGGTCCTACAATGAGCAGTTCTTC. Its translation: CASSGRRGSYNEQFF. Filled out from reference TRBV9 and TRBJ2-1, the complete variable domain reads DSGVTQTPKHLITATGQRVTLRCSPRSGDLSVYWYQQSLDQGLQFLIQYYNGEERAKGNILERFSAQQFPDLHSELNLSSLELGDSALYFCASSGRRGSYNEQFFGPGTRLTVL.

The genes are TRBV11-1 and TRBJ2-3; D remains unclear. The V gene lost 3 bases and the J gene lost 6 bases, with 13 bases spanning the gap. The germline gives CDR1 SGHAT, CDR2 FQDESV (reference sequence). The CDR3 loop spans 14 amino acids. The CDR3 DNA sequence: TGTGCCAGCAGCTTCAACCCCGGAGCGGATACGCAGTATTTT. Protein product: CASSFNPGADTQYF.

The chain couples TRBV10-3 to TRBJ1-3; D is uncertain. The CDR3 length is 14 residues. Trimming stripped 3 bases from V and 0 bases from J, with 6 bases between. Germline-derived CDR1 and CDR2 are ENHRY and SYGVKD. The CDR3 region has the DNA TGTGCCATCAGTGAACGCTACTCTGGAAACACCATATATTTT. This encodes CAISERYSGNTIYF.

This rearrangement joins TRBV6-5 to TRBJ1-2, with TRBD1 identical over 8 bases. In germline, CDR1 is MNHEY, CDR2 SVGAGI. Germline trimming cut 7 bases from V and 6 bases from J; bases unmatched to any gene: 4. The length of the CDR3 is 12 residues. CDR3 in amino acids: CASTPGGHGYTF. The CDR3 nucleotides are TGTGCCAGCACCCCAGGGGGCCATGGCTACACCTTC.

The V gene is TRBV18, the J gene TRBJ1-4; D gene ambiguous. Trimming removed 6 bases at V and 8 bases at J, with 16 bases between. CDR1 is KGHSH and CDR2 is LQKENI in the germline V gene. The length of the CDR3 is 14 residues. CDR3 residues: CASSGPDGGEKLFF. CDR3 coding DNA: TGTGCCAGCTCCGGGCCGGACGGAGGGGAAAAACTGTTTTTT.